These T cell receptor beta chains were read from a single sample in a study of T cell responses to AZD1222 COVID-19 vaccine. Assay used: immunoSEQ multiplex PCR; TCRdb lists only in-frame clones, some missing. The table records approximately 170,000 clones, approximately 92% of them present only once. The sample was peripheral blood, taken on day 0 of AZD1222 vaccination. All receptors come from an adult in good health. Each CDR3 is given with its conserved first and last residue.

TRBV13 CASSYEDRANTGELFF
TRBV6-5 CASSQGRSNEKLFF
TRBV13 CASSLVPVETDTQYF
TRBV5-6 CASSLGNSNEKLFF
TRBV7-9 CASSFEGSQPQHF
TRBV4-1 CASSQVVGRNTIYF
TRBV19 CASSMPGGAGNEQFF
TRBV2 CASSWLQENTGELFF
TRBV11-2 CASSFQGNTEAFF
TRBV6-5 CASSYGTLNTEAFF
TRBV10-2 CASSESTGGHGYTF
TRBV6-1 CASSEAGGLPQHF
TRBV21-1 CASSKRPVLRCTEAFF
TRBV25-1 CASSDGIATNEKLFF
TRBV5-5 CASSQNSNEQFF
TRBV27 CASSSPGGSYGYTF
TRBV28 CASSPELGGAETQYF
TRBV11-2 CASSPPGVEKLFF
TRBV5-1 CASSARGSSYNEQFF
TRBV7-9 CASSFWGRGDNEQFF
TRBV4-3 CASSQRMAGTGEDTEAFF
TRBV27 CASSLSGYRAGTDTQYF
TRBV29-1 CSVASGGDYGYTF
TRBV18 CASSPPFFQPGPRGQFF
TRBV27 CASSLSGDPSSYNEQFF
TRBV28 CASSFRGNEQFF
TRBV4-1 CASSPPRQGHNSPLHF
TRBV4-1 CASSLTRLQGSFGYGYTF
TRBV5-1 CASSLAGNYGYTF
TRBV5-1 CASSVIAGGPDEQFF
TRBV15 CATSRDPQRPYEQYF
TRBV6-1 CASSAPRGEAKNIQYF
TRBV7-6 CASSLASGEPPETQYF